A selection of T cell receptor beta chains follows, all from one sample in a study of OX40 agonist ivuxolimab in advanced cancers. Repertoires were generated with immunoSEQ multiplex PCR, while TCRdb's copy carries only in-frame clones and drops some. This sample has tens of thousands of clones; about 90% occur once, and the top ten carry around 30%. This sample comprised CD4+ or CD8+ T cells sorted from blood, obtained in a trial of the OX40 agonist ivuxolimab. All receptors derive from an adult with an advanced solid tumor such as melanoma, head and neck, liver or kidney cancer. The CDR3 runs from the conserved cysteine through the conserved F or W. The order of the fields is J gene, V gene, clone size, D gene, CDR3 protein, CDR3 DNA. The D gene is left open where the match is weak. Not all rows give a size; the values are once, few, many and, for expanded clones, a class.

>TRBJ1-3|TRBV6-6|NA|NA
CASSWELAGVGNTIYF
TGTGCCAGCAGTTGGGAACTTGCCGGCGTCGGAAACACCATATATTTT
>TRBJ1-4|TRBV4-3|NA|TRBD1
CASSQERWTGGDEKLFF
TGCGCCAGCAGCCAAGAGAGGTGGACAGGGGGAGATGAAAAACTGTTTTTT
>TRBJ2-7|TRBV5-4|NA|TRBD2
CASSFGGSSYEQYF
TGTGCCAGCAGCTTTGGCGGGAGCTCCTACGAGCAGTACTTC
>TRBJ2-7|TRBV29-1|NA|TRBD2
CSVYLGTSVYEQYF
TGCAGCGTTTATCTCGGGACTAGCGTCTACGAGCAGTACTTC
>TRBJ2-5|TRBV4-1|NA|NA
CASSQGERQQETQYF
TGCGCCAGCAGCCAAGGGGAGAGACAACAAGAGACCCAGTACTTC
>TRBJ2-5|TRBV4-3|NA|TRBD2
CASSQGTGLAQETQYF
TGCGCCAGCAGCCAAGGGACAGGACTAGCGCAAGAGACCCAGTACTTC
>TRBJ2-5|TRBV19|NA|NA
CASSLDLETQYF
TGTGCCAGTAGTCTCGACTTAGAGACCCAGTACTTC
>TRBJ2-1|TRBV19|NA|NA
CASSIRTYNEQFF
TGTGCCAGTAGTATACGTACTTACAATGAGCAGTTCTTC
>TRBJ2-1|TRBV9|NA|NA
CASSPRGDEQFF
TGTGCCAGCAGCCCCAGGGGGGATGAGCAGTTCTTC
>TRBJ2-1|TRBV5-1|NA|NA
CASSLEGAGDEQFF
TGCGCCAGCAGCTTGGAAGGGGCAGGCGATGAGCAGTTCTTC
>TRBJ2-7|TRBV27|NA|TRBD2
CASSLAGAYEQYF
TGTGCCAGCAGTTTGGCGGGAGCCTACGAGCAGTACTTC
>TRBJ1-5|TRBV28|NA|TRBD1
CASNTESGQESNQPQHF
TGTGCCAGCAACACCGAGTCGGGACAGGAATCAAATCAGCCCCAGCATTTT
>TRBJ1-1|TRBV4-1|NA|NA
CASSQRSQLNTEAFF
TGCGCCAGCAGCCAAAGGAGCCAGTTGAACACTGAAGCTTTCTTT
>TRBJ2-7|TRBV7-8|NA|NA
CASSLEGFYEQYF
TGTGCCAGCAGCTTAGAAGGCTTCTACGAGCAGTACTTC
>TRBJ2-6|TRBV4-3|NA|TRBD1
CASSQFRDRESGANVLTF
TGCGCCAGCAGCCAGTTCCGGGACAGGGAATCCGGGGCCAACGTCCTGACTTTC
>TRBJ1-5|TRBV6-5|few|NA
CASSLSANQPQHF
TGTGCCAGCAGTCTTTCAGCAAATCAGCCCCAGCATTTT
>TRBJ2-7|TRBV10-1|few|NA
CASSPKDRPYEQYF
TGCGCCAGCAGTCCGAAGGACAGACCCTACGAGCAGTACTTC
>TRBJ2-2|TRBV30|NA|TRBD2
CAWSVAGGTGELFF
TGTGCCTGGAGTGTAGCGGGAGGTACCGGGGAGCTGTTTTTT
>TRBJ2-1|TRBV7-3|few|NA
CASSSGRGPGNEQFF
TGTGCCAGCAGCTCTGGGCGGGGCCCCGGCAATGAGCAGTTCTTC
>TRBJ2-7|TRBV28|NA|NA
CASSLQGGYEQYF
TGTGCCAGCAGTTTACAGGGGGGCTACGAGCAGTACTTC
>TRBJ2-1|TRBV30|NA|TRBD2
CAWSALRGDEQFF
TGTGCCTGGAGCGCTCTGCGGGGGGATGAGCAGTTCTTC
>TRBJ1-5|TRBV4-2|NA|NA
CASSQGLGQPQHF
TGTGCCAGCAGCCAAGGATTGGGGCAGCCCCAGCATTTT
>TRBJ2-7|TRBV30|NA|TRBD2
CAWSGEGLAGGWEQYF
TGTGCCTGGAGTGGGGAGGGTCTAGCGGGAGGGTGGGAGCAGTACTTC
>TRBJ2-3|TRBV23-1|NA|NA
CASSHASRTSTDTQYF
TGCGCCAGCAGTCATGCGAGCCGAACTAGCACAGATACGCAGTATTTT
>TRBJ2-1|TRBV7-9|NA|TRBD2
CASSLASGSIDEQFF
TGTGCCAGCAGCTTAGCGAGCGGGAGTATCGATGAGCAGTTCTTC
>TRBJ2-7|TRBV11-2|NA|NA
CASSLALVPNYEQYF
TGTGCCAGCAGCTTAGCGCTCGTTCCTAACTACGAGCAGTACTTC
>TRBJ1-3|TRBV28|NA|NA
CASSLGDSGNTIYF
TGTGCCAGCAGTTTAGGGGATTCTGGAAACACCATATATTTT
>TRBJ2-3|TRBV5-4|NA|NA
CASSQDALSTDTQYF
TGTGCCAGCAGCCAAGACGCGTTGAGCACAGATACGCAGTATTTT
>TRBJ2-7|TRBV5-1|NA|NA
CASSYIGTGAYEQYF
TGCGCCAGCAGCTATATTGGGACGGGGGCCTACGAGCAGTACTTC
>TRBJ2-7|TRBV28|NA|NA
CASSLYGNTGYEQYF
TGTGCCAGCAGTTTATACGGCAACACTGGGTACGAGCAGTACTTC
>TRBJ2-1|TRBV27|NA|TRBD2
CASSWGGIYNEQFF
TGTGCCAGCAGTTGGGGAGGGATCTACAATGAGCAGTTCTTC
>TRBJ2-5|TRBV4-2|NA|NA
CASSQEGVPQETQYF
TGTGCCAGCAGCCAAGAGGGGGTTCCCCAAGAGACCCAGTACTTC
>TRBJ2-7|TRBV11-2|NA|TRBD1
CASSLGQGRTVEQYF
TGTGCCAGCAGCCTCGGACAGGGCCGGACTGTGGAGCAGTACTTC
>TRBJ1-1|TRBV27|NA|NA
CASSLSAGTEAFF
TGTGCCAGCAGTTTATCAGCTGGCACTGAAGCTTTCTTT
>TRBJ2-5|TRBV10-3|NA|TRBD2
CAISESGGRAETQYF
TGTGCCATCAGTGAGTCGGGAGGGAGGGCGGAGACCCAGTACTTC
>TRBJ1-3|TRBV7-2|NA|TRBD1
CASSLITGGFNSGNTIYF
TGTGCCAGCAGCTTAATTACAGGGGGCTTTAACTCTGGAAACACCATATATTTT
>TRBJ2-7|TRBV6-5|NA|NA
CASSQRDLGIYEQYF
TGTGCCAGCAGCCAAAGGGACTTGGGGATCTACGAGCAGTACTTC
>TRBJ2-7|TRBV5-4|once|NA
CASSTTERIYEQYF
TGTGCCAGCAGCACGACTGAACGAATCTACGAGCAGTACTTC
>TRBJ2-7|TRBV4-3|once|TRBD2
CASSQSRDYLSEQYF
TGCGCCAGCAGCCAAAGCCGGGACTACCTCTCCGAGCAGTACTTC
>TRBJ2-1|TRBV4-1|once|TRBD1
CASSPVPTGGSYNEQFF
TGCGCCAGCAGCCCCGTCCCTACAGGGGGGTCCTACAATGAGCAGTTCTTC
>TRBJ1-5|TRBV4-1|NA|NA
CASSRSVSGAAQPQHF
TGCGCCAGCAGCCGAAGTGTGTCAGGGGCAGCCCAGCCCCAGCATTTT
>TRBJ2-3|TRBV27|NA|NA
CASSFSGEWGADTQYF
TGTGCCAGCAGTTTCTCAGGGGAGTGGGGAGCAGATACGCAGTATTTT
>TRBJ2-2|TRBV7-2|NA|NA
CASSPPRYTGELFF
TGTGCCAGCAGCCCGCCTAGATATACCGGGGAGCTGTTTTTT
>TRBJ1-5|TRBV19|NA|NA
CASSITENSNQPQHF
TGTGCCAGTAGTATTACTGAGAATAGCAATCAGCCCCAGCATTTT
>TRBJ2-7|TRBV27|NA|NA
CASSSETTLKGAGGYEQYF
TGTGCCAGCAGTTCCGAGACCACGCTGAAAGGGGCTGGTGGCTACGAGCAGTACTTC
>TRBJ1-2|TRBV10-3|NA|NA
CAISEGTPNYGYTF
TGTGCCATCAGTGAAGGGACCCCTAACTATGGCTACACCTTC
>TRBJ2-4|TRBV30|NA|TRBD1
CAWSGRQGVPQDIQYF
TGTGCCTGGAGTGGGAGGCAGGGGGTCCCCCAGGACATTCAGTACTTC
>TRBJ2-1|TRBV7-8|NA|NA
CASSSGPDYNEQFF
TGTGCCAGCAGCTCGGGACCTGATTACAATGAGCAGTTCTTC
>TRBJ2-7|TRBV4-2|NA|TRBD2
CASSPTGLAGSSYEQYF
TGTGCCAGCAGCCCGACCGGACTAGCGGGGTCCTCCTACGAGCAGTACTTC
>TRBJ2-2|TRBV29-1|NA|NA
CSVDLGGTGELFF
TGCAGCGTTGACTTAGGTGGCACCGGGGAGCTGTTTTTT
>TRBJ2-7|TRBV5-1|NA|NA
CASSFIPGEAYF
TGCGCCAGCAGCTTCATACCTGGGGAAGCGTACTTC
>TRBJ2-7|TRBV4-1|NA|NA
CASSQEMGPSGEQYF
TGCGCCAGCAGCCAAGAGATGGGACCTTCGGGGGAGCAGTACTTC